This is a list of T cell receptor beta chains from one sample in a study of identical twins. TCRdb reprocessed the 5' RACE reads with MiXCR, giving one entry per CDR3 protein. The profile shows 400,000 to 650,000 distinct CDR3 sequences, around 20% of them singletons. Separately, the same data were catalogued under a study of T cells expressing NK-cell markers.

The specimen was CD4+ T cells sorted from blood. These receptors were collected from a woman between 18 and 29 years old in good health. Both conserved end residues are part of each CDR3. A D gene is named only where the DNA matches it firmly. Size is omitted from some rows. Given values are once, few, many or a class for expanded clones.

D	size	V	J	DNA	CDR3
-	few	TRBV5-1	TRBJ1-2	TGCGCCAGCAGCCCTACCGGGACTCCTAACTATGGCTACACCTTC	CASSPTGTPNYGYTF
-	many	TRBV6-2/TRBV6-3	TRBJ1-1	TGTGCCAGCGGCAGAGATGGAGGCACTGAAGCTTTCTTT	CASGRDGGTEAFF
-	-	TRBV5-4	TRBJ1-6	TGTGCCAGCAGCTTGGGGTTCGGGGGCCTTCACTTT	CASSLGFGGLHF
-	once	TRBV10-3	TRBJ2-1	TGTGCCATGAGCGGAAGTTCAGGGGAGGGGAATGAGCAGTTCTTC	CAMSGSSGEGNEQFF
-	few	TRBV7-3	TRBJ2-3	TGTGCCAGCAGCTTATCAGGCTCCGCACAGTATTTT	CASSLSGSAQYF
TRBD2	-	TRBV20-1	TRBJ2-7	TGCAGTGCTAGCCCTAGCGGGTGGGCGGACTACGAGCAGTACTTC	CSASPSGWADYEQYF
-	-	TRBV7-2	TRBJ1-2	TGTGCCAGCAGCCGTCGGGGGGGAGCTGGCTACACCTTC	CASSRRGGAGYTF
TRBD1	-	TRBV20-1	TRBJ1-4	TGCAGTGCAATTTCAGACAGGGCCTCAGGTGAAAAACTGTTTTTT	CSAISDRASGEKLFF
-	few	TRBV11-2	TRBJ2-7	TGTGCCAGCAGCTGGGGGAGGACAATCTACGAGCAGTACTTC	CASSWGRTIYEQYF
TRBD1	-	TRBV19	TRBJ1-5	TGTGCCAGTAGTGGTGGACAGGGAGGACAGCCCCAGCATTTT	CASSGGQGGQPQHF
-	-	TRBV20-1	TRBJ2-7	TGCAGTGCCAGACACCTCGCGGAGCACGAGCAGTACTTC	CSARHLAEHEQYF
TRBD2	many	TRBV20-1	TRBJ2-1	TGCAGTGCTAGAGAAATGGCGGGAGGTAACTACAATGAGCAGTTCTTC	CSAREMAGGNYNEQFF
TRBD2	-	TRBV20-1	TRBJ2-2	TGCAGTGCTAGGGGGACTAGCGGGAGTCGCACCGGGGAGCTGTTTTTT	CSARGTSGSRTGELFF
-	-	TRBV20-1	TRBJ2-1	TGCAGTGGCGTGCCGAGCTCCTACAATGAGCAGTTCTTC	CSGVPSSYNEQFF
TRBD1	-	TRBV20-1	TRBJ2-7	TGCAGCTTTTCCCGGGACAGGACCTACGAGCAGTACTTC	CSFSRDRTYEQYF
TRBD2	-	TRBV20-1	TRBJ2-3	TGCAGTGCTAGCCACCCAGGACTAGCGGGGTTCACAGATACGCAGTATTTT	CSASHPGLAGFTDTQYF
-	few	TRBV20-1	TRBJ2-7	TGCAGTGCTAGTTCGTATACCCAGGGCGAGCAGTACTTC	CSASSYTQGEQYF
-	many	TRBV10-3	TRBJ1-1	TGTGCCATCGGGTTAGGAAACACTGAAGCTTTCTTT	CAIGLGNTEAFF
-	few	TRBV4-3	TRBJ2-3	TGCGCCAGCAGCCCTCAACAGGGAGATACGCAGTATTTT	CASSPQQGDTQYF
-	-	TRBV4-1	TRBJ2-2	TGCGCCAGCAGGAGACAACTAGGCAACACCGGGGAGCTGTTTTTT	CASRRQLGNTGELFF
-	-	TRBV6-5	TRBJ1-1	TGTGCCAGCACCCGTCCGGGGACTGAAGCTTTCTTT	CASTRPGTEAFF
-	-	TRBV20-1	TRBJ2-3	TGCAGTGCCGGAGGAGGGATCCAACGGTATTTT	CSAGGGIQRYF